Below, 7 T cell receptor beta chains from the same sample are listed, as sequenced in a study of blood T cell repertoires in COVID-19. Assay used: immunoSEQ multiplex PCR; TCRdb lists only in-frame clones, some missing. The sample has 250,000 or so clones, around 88% seen once. The sequencing sample was made of peripheral blood. The receptors were sampled from a man under 40 with active or convalescent COVID-19.

This chain links TRBV19 with TRBJ1-2; no reliable D call. V lost 5 bases to trimming and J lost 2 bases, with 12 bases between them. Germline CDR1 LNHDA, CDR2 SQIVND (reference sequence). The CDR3 loop spans 14 amino acids. The CDR3 is CASSLRTENYGYTF. DNA for the CDR3: TGTGCCAGTAGTCTACGTACGGAGAACTATGGCTACACCTTC.

V gene TRBV29-1 combines with J gene TRBJ2-7; D possibly corresponds to TRBD2 (5 bases). In germline, CDR1 is SQVTM, CDR2 ANQGSEA. The CDR3 is 12 residues long. CDR3 loop: CTPDGVGYEQYF. The CDR3 DNA follows: TGCACCCCGGACGGGGTGGGTTACGAGCAGTACTTC.

The rearrangement uses TRBV12-3 or TRBV12-4 and TRBJ2-3, with D unclear. CDR3 length: 11 residues. V gave up 6 bases and J gave up 2 bases, with 3 bases separating them. In DNA form, the CDR3 reads TGTGCCAGCAGACACACAGATACGCAGTATTTT. Translated: CASRHTDTQYF.

The table lists this clone with a count of one. This chain links TRBV11-2 with TRBJ1-2, with 7 positions matching TRBD1. This CDR3 comprises 15 residues. Germline V lookup: CDR1 SGHAT, CDR2 FQNNGV. Losses at the gene ends were 3 bases for V and 8 bases for J; bases not matched to a gene: 12. The CDR3 DNA reads TGTGCCAGCAGCTTCTTGGGGAACAGGGGTTTGGGCTACACCTTC. Translated, it gives CASSFLGNRGLGYTF.

The J gene is TRBJ1-6, the V gene TRBV7-8; maybe TRBD1 (5 bases). V lost 1 base and J lost 10, with 8 bases in between. CDR1 and CDR2 (germline): SGHVS, FQNEAQ. This CDR3 comprises 13 residues. The CDR3 sequence: CASSLGGSSPLHF. In nucleotides, the CDR3 is TGTGCCAGCAGCTTAGGGGGCTCCTCACCCCTCCACTTT.

The chain employs TRBV10-2 and TRBJ2-3, with TRBD2 matching 8 bases. The CDR3 contains 14 residues. The ends lost 5 bases at V and 2 bases at J; junction bases unmatched: 3. CDR1 is WSHSY and CDR2 is SAAADI in the germline V gene. The CDR3 loop is CASSKRGTTDTQYF. The CDR3 bases are TGCGCCAGCAGTAAGCGGGGGACCACAGATACGCAGTATTTT.

The rearrangement joins TRBV15 to TRBJ1-1; D is undetermined. From germline, CDR1 is LNHNV and CDR2 YYDKDF (reference sequence). The length of the CDR3 is 14 residues. The V and J ends lost 0 bases and 11 bases respectively, with 16 bases between them. The CDR3 DNA reads TGTGCCACCAGCAGAGAAAGTTCAGGTCGGAATGCTTTCTTT. Translating it yields CATSRESSGRNAFF.